Sequencing of this T cell receptor (beta chain) was carried out in a study of cytomegalovirus exposure and HLA in healthy donors. The study, taken as a whole, reports: Reports state that TCR beta sequences accurately predicted most subjects' HLA-A and HLA-B alleles. Follow-up analysis later connected one missense variant in DCLRE1C with trimming of TCR beta V- and J-genes.

13 Jbeta primers and 60 Vbeta primers were used for the PCR. TCRdb keeps only in-frame clones here, not all; method: immunoSEQ multiplex PCR. The sample consists of roughly 170,000 clones, roughly 85% of them appearing once. To note about this clone: Its antigen is unidentified.

The length of the CDR3 is 16 residues. V was clipped by 1 base and J by 0 bases, with 13 bases between them. The germline gives CDR1 LGHNA, CDR2 YSLEER. The receptor comes from a man aged 30-40 years in good health and CMV-seronegative. The chain employs TRBV4-3 and TRBJ2-7; D is uncertain. Sample: PBMCs. The CDR3 loop is CASSQGLEESSYEQYF. For the CDR3, the DNA is TGCGCCAGCAGCCAAGGTTTAGAGGAAAGCTCCTACGAGCAGTACTTC.